Each of the 22 T cell receptor beta chains below was sequenced from the same sample in a study of control samples from healthy donors and cancer patients. Repertoires were generated with immunoSEQ multiplex PCR, while TCRdb's copy carries only in-frame clones and drops some. The sample yields some 130,000 clones, about 95% seen once. Sequenced material: blood. The receptors come from a man younger than 45 in good health.

The rearrangement uses TRBV7-9 and TRBJ1-1; D is undetermined. The V and J ends lost 5 bases and 2 bases respectively, with 3 bases between them. Germline CDR1 and CDR2: SEHNR and FQNEAQ (reference sequence). The CDR3 extends over 11 amino acids. This CDR3 is CASSHNTEAFF. The CDR3 nucleotides are TGTGCCAGCAGCCATAACACTGAAGCTTTCTTT. Based on the CDR3 plus reference TRBV7-9 and TRBJ1-1, the full variable domain is DTGVSQNPRHKITKRGQNVTFRCDPISEHNRLYWYRQTLGQGPEFLTYFQNEAQLEKSRLLSDRFSAERPKGSFSTLEIQRTEQGDSAMYLCASSHNTEAFFGQGTRLTVV.

This CDR3 reads CASSKIRDRDRRGTGELFF. Here the CDR3 DNA reads TGTGCCAGCAGCAAGATCCGGGACAGGGATCGTCGAGGCACCGGGGAGCTGTTTTTT. The chain uses TRBV13 and TRBJ2-2; TRBD1 matches 9 bases. With V trimmed by 5 bases and J by 4 bases, 17 bases remained unmatched. The CDR3 covers 19 residues. CDR1 is PRHDT and CDR2 is FYEKMQ in the germline V gene (reference sequence). Full variable domain (missing parts from reference TRBV13 and TRBJ2-2): AAGVIQSPRHLIKEKRETATLKCYPIPRHDTVYWYQQGPGQDPQFLISFYEKMQSDKGSIPDRFSAQQFSDYHSELNMSSLELGDSALYFCASSKIRDRDRRGTGELFFGEGSRLTVL.

V usage is TRBV29-1 and J usage is TRBJ1-6; no reliable D call. The CDR3 contains 13 residues. Trimming left V 4 bases short and J 8 bases short, with 12 bases between. Germline CDR1 SQVTM, CDR2 ANQGSEA. In nucleotides, the CDR3 is TGCAGCGTTGCCCACGACGGTTATTCACCCCTCCACTTT. Its translation: CSVAHDGYSPLHF.

The CDR3 sequence is CASSQAGPGQTNIQYF. DNA for the CDR3: TGTGCCAGCAGCCAAGCTGGTCCGGGACAGACAAACATTCAGTACTTC. The V gene is TRBV3-1 (or the pseudogene TRBV3-2), the J gene TRBJ2-4; 7 bases match TRBD1. The J segment lost 6 bases and the V segment lost 1 base, leaving 9 bases of the junction unmatched. The CDR3 is 16 residues long. Germline V gives CDR1 LGHDT, CDR2 YNNKEL (reference sequence).

This chain uses TRBV9 with TRBJ2-1; TRBD2 agrees at 9 bases. The germline V gene encodes CDR1 SGDLS and CDR2 YYNGEE. The CDR3 loop spans 17 amino acids. Germline trimming cut 3 bases from V and 1 base from J; bases unmatched to any gene: 8. The CDR3 is CASSEGRGGRSYNEQFF. CDR3 DNA: TGTGCCAGCAGCGAAGGGCGGGGGGGTAGGTCCTACAATGAGCAGTTCTTC.

Of note for this clone: The sample contains more than one DNA sequence encoding this CDR3. The rearrangement uses TRBV19 and TRBJ1-1; no definite D call. V lost 3 bases, J lost 11 bases, and 13 bases lay in between. CDR1 and CDR2 (germline): LNHDA, SQIVND (reference sequence). This CDR3 is 12 amino acids long. As DNA, the CDR3 is TGTGCCAGTAGTATCGGGCTGGGAGAGGCTTTCTTT. Translating gives CASSIGLGEAFF.

The rearrangement joins TRBV5-8 to TRBJ2-7; no clear D. The germline gives CDR1 SGHTS, CDR2 YDEGEE. V lost 5 bases and J lost 2, with 14 bases in between. The CDR3 runs 14 residues. The CDR3 region is CASSFPDGPYEQYF. CDR3 DNA: TGTGCCAGCAGTTTCCCGGACGGTCCCTACGAGCAGTACTTC.

This clone occurred once. The CDR3 DNA follows: TGTGCCAGTAGTATAGATCCCGACGCGGGCGAGCAGTACTTC. This encodes CASSIDPDAGEQYF. This rearrangement joins TRBV19 to TRBJ2-7, with TRBD2 as a possible D gene (5 bases). The V and J ends lost 0 bases and 6 bases respectively, with 12 bases between them. The germline V gene has CDR1 LNHDA and CDR2 SQIVND (reference sequence). CDR3 length equals 14 residues.

The chain has TRBV11-2 and TRBJ2-7, with D possibly being TRBD1 (5 bases). The CDR3 runs 15 residues. Looked up from germline, CDR1 is SGHAT and CDR2 is FQNNGV. The V end lost 5 bases, the J end lost 4 bases, and 18 bases lay between the germline ends. Here the CDR3 reads CASSSVDTPTYEQYF. In DNA, the CDR3 is TGTGCCAGCAGCAGCGTGGACACCCCAACTTACGAGCAGTACTTC.

This rearrangement joins TRBV27 to TRBJ1-2; D might be TRBD1 (5 bases). The V end was cut by 6 bases, the J end by 8 bases, with 19 bases between. CDR1 is MNHEY, CDR2 SMNVEV, per germline (reference sequence). The CDR3 extends over 14 amino acids. The chain's CDR3 is CASSPRGPVVGYTF. In nucleotides, the CDR3 is TGTGCCAGCAGCCCTCGGGGCCCGGTAGTGGGCTACACCTTC.

The chain uses TRBV27 and TRBJ1-4, with D perhaps TRBD1 (5 bases). Trimming cost V 3 bases and J 8 bases, with 13 bases left between them. CDR3 length: 14 amino acids. Germline CDR1 MNHEY, CDR2 SMNVEV (reference sequence). This CDR3 is CASSLGGEGEKLFF. CDR3 bases: TGTGCCAGCAGTTTGGGAGGGGAGGGAGAAAAACTGTTTTTT. The whole variable domain, remainder taken from reference TRBV27 and TRBJ1-4, is EAQVTQNPRYLITVTGKKLTVTCSQNMNHEYMSWYRQDPGLGLRQIYYSMNVEVTDKGDVPEGYKVSRKEKRNFPLILESPSPNQTSLYFCASSLGGEGEKLFFGSGTQLSVL.

The rearrangement uses TRBV7-6 and TRBJ1-2; TRBD1 matches 8 bases. The V gene's germline CDR1 is SGHVS and CDR2 FNYEAQ. The V gene end was trimmed by 5 bases and the J gene end by 4 bases; junction bases not matched to a gene: 6. The CDR3 spans 14 residues. The CDR3 DNA is TGTGCCAGCAGCCAGGGACAGGCCCTCTATGGCTACACCTTC. Translation gives CASSQGQALYGYTF.

In its sample, this clone was seen a few times. The rearrangement joins TRBV7-3 to TRBJ1-6; 9 positions match TRBD1. The ends lost 5 bases at V and 9 bases at J; junction bases unmatched: 5. CDR1 is SGHTA, CDR2 FQGTGA, per germline. This CDR3 comprises 14 residues. The CDR3, as DNA: TGTGCCAGCAGCCCGACAGGGGGGAGTTCACCCCTCCACTTT. This gives the protein CASSPTGGSSPLHF.

V is TRBV6-5 and J is TRBJ1-1; possible D gene TRBD1, 5 bases. The V end was cut by 8 bases, the J end by 5 bases, with 15 bases between. Germline V gene lookup returns CDR1 MNHEY and CDR2 SVGAGI. This CDR3 is 13 amino acids long. CDR3 region: CASEGPGRTEAFF. The CDR3 DNA reads TGTGCCAGCGAGGGGCCAGGGCGGACTGAAGCTTTCTTT.

DNA of the CDR3: TGCAGCGTGACAGGGGGTGTGAGGTATGGCTACACCTTC. Translation gives CSVTGGVRYGYTF. The chain uses TRBV29-1 and TRBJ1-2; TRBD1 aligns across 9 bases. The germline V gene encodes CDR1 SQVTM and CDR2 ANQGSEA. The CDR3 sequence is 13 residues long. V shed 6 bases and J 5 bases; nucleotides not matched to a gene: 7.

This sequence joins TRBV30 and TRBJ1-5, with D hard to call. The CDR3 runs to 13 residues. V lost 1 base, J lost 7 bases, and 11 bases lay in between. CDR1 GTSNPN and CDR2 SVGIG come from the germline V gene (reference sequence). This CDR3 is CAWSEGGAQPQHF. As DNA, the CDR3 is TGTGCCTGGAGTGAAGGCGGAGCGCAGCCCCAGCATTTT.

This chain connects TRBV7-8 to TRBJ1-3; 8 nucleotides agree with TRBD1. Germline-derived CDR1 and CDR2 are SGHVS and FQNEAQ. The CDR3 is made up of 14 amino acids. V was clipped by 5 bases and J by 6 bases; unmatched bases: 6. The CDR3 is CASSLGQGSNTIYF. CDR3 coding DNA: TGTGCCAGCAGCCTTGGACAGGGTTCAAACACCATATATTTT.

The chain combines TRBV11-2 with TRBJ2-2; TRBD1 aligns across 9 bases. Unmatched junction bases numbered 4, after V lost 6 bases and J lost 2 bases. The CDR3 loop spans 15 amino acids. Germline CDR1 and CDR2: SGHAT and FQNNGV. CDR3 in amino acids: CASSDRGLNTGELFF. The CDR3 region has the DNA TGTGCCAGCAGTGACAGGGGGTTAAACACCGGGGAGCTGTTTTTT.

This sequence joins TRBV14 and TRBJ1-2; D might be TRBD1 (5 bases). The germline V gene has CDR1 SGHDN and CDR2 FVKESK. Trimming cost V 4 bases and J 6 bases, with 18 bases left between them. The CDR3 sequence is 15 residues long. The CDR3 coding sequence is TGTGCCAGCAGCCCTCCGAGCGGGCCCAGGGATGGCTACACCTTC. It is translated as CASSPPSGPRDGYTF. Based on the CDR3 plus reference TRBV14 and TRBJ1-2, the full variable domain is EAGVTQFPSHSVIEKGQTVTLRCDPISGHDNLYWYRRVMGKEIKFLLHFVKESKQDESGMPNNRFLAERTGGTYSTLKVQPAELEDSGVYFCASSPPSGPRDGYTFGSGTRLTVV.

V is TRBV28 and J is TRBJ1-2; D is undetermined. Between the trimmed V and J ends, which lost 2 bases and 4 bases, there was a span of 8 bases. CDR3 length: 13 residues. Germline assignment: CDR1 MDHEN and CDR2 SYDVKM. In DNA, the CDR3 is TGTGCCAGCAGTTTACTAAGTCCCTATGGCTACACCTTC. Protein product: CASSLLSPYGYTF.

The J gene is TRBJ2-3, the V gene TRBV27; 8 positions agree with TRBD2. The V gene end was trimmed by 6 bases and the J gene end by 3 bases; junction bases not matched to a gene: 5. The length of the CDR3 is 14 residues. Germline V gene lookup returns CDR1 MNHEY and CDR2 SMNVEV (reference sequence). DNA for the CDR3: TGTGCCAGCAGCAGGGCTAGCGGGACAGATACGCAGTATTTT. It specifies CASSRASGTDTQYF.

The rearrangement links TRBV12-3 or TRBV12-4 to TRBJ1-1; D uncertain. This CDR3 has 12 amino acids. V was cut by 5 bases and J by 5 bases, with 9 bases left in between. The CDR3 bases are TGTGCCAGCAGTCCCCCCCCAACTGAAGCTTTCTTT. Translated, it gives CASSPPPTEAFF.